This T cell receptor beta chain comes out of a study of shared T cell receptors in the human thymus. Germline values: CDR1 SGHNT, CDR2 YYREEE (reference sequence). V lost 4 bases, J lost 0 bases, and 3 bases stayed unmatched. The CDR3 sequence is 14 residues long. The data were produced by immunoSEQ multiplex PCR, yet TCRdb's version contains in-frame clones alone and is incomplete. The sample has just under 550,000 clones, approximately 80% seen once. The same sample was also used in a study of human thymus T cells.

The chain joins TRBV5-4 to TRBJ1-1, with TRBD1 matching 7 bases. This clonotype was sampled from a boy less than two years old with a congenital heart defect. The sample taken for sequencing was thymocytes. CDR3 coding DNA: TGTGCCAGCAGCAAGGGACAGATGAACACTGAAGCTTTCTTT. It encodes CASSKGQMNTEAFF.